The 7 T cell receptor beta chains below come from one sample, sequenced in a study of blood T cell dynamics during melanoma immunotherapy. Time point indicated: pre-treatment baseline. Assay: immunoSEQ multiplex PCR; the TCRdb copy retains only in-frame clones and omits some. The data contain 20,000 to 25,000 clones, under 90% of them seen just once; the ten biggest clones take up more than 0.9%. Sequenced here: blood, sampled from a patient treated with checkpoint blockade. The origin of the receptors is a human donor with melanoma.

The chain uses TRBV12-5 and TRBJ2-5; D is unclear. V was cut by 2 bases and J by 5 bases, with 15 bases left in between. Germline V gene sequence: CDR1 LGHNT, CDR2 FRNRAP. The CDR3 runs to 15 residues. The CDR3 DNA sequence: TGTGCTAGTGGTTTGAATCCATTAGCACTGGAGACCCAGTACTTC. Its translation is CASGLNPLALETQYF.

The count of this clone is one. In nucleotides, the CDR3 is TGTGCCAGCAGCTTAGTTCCTAGCGGGGCAAGCTCCTACAATGAGCAGTTCTTC. Its translation: CASSLVPSGASSYNEQFF. The gene calls are TRBV7-7 and TRBJ2-1, with 9 bases that match TRBD2. Per the germline V gene, CDR1 is SSHAT and CDR2 is FNYEAQ (reference sequence). The CDR3 consists of 18 residues. With V trimmed by 1 base and J by 0 bases, 7 bases remained unmatched.

V and J are TRBV30 and TRBJ1-4, with D maybe TRBD1 (6 bases). V lost 3 bases and J 10 bases, leaving 18 bases between the germline ends. Germline V lookup: CDR1 GTSNPN, CDR2 SVGIG (reference sequence). CDR3 length: 14 amino acids. This chain's CDR3 is CAWSRRTRGAKLFF. For the CDR3, the DNA is TGTGCCTGGAGCCGCCGGACAAGGGGGGCAAAACTGTTTTTT.

The J gene is TRBJ2-7, the V gene TRBV5-8; D remains unclear. In germline, CDR1 is SGHTS, CDR2 YDEGEE. This CDR3 spans 14 amino acids. V lost 8 bases, J lost 2 bases, and 17 bases lay in between. The CDR3 coding sequence is TGTGCCAGTTTCCGGGTGCCCCTCACCTACGAGCAGTACTTC. Translating it yields CASFRVPLTYEQYF.

This chain joins TRBV15 and TRBJ2-7, with D perhaps matching TRBD2 (5 bases). The CDR3 contains 14 residues. V was shortened by 3 bases and J by 1 base, with 10 bases between the two germline ends. CDR1 is LNHNV and CDR2 is YYDKDF in the germline V gene (reference sequence). The CDR3 protein is CATSSGLQSYEQYF. The DNA for the CDR3 is TGTGCCACCAGCAGTGGACTTCAATCCTACGAGCAGTACTTC.

Regarding this clone: One junction end does not reproduce the germline sequence, and a read error may be involved. The chain has TRBV29-1 and TRBJ1-2; tentative D call: TRBD1 (6 bases). The CDR3 extends over 13 amino acids. Germline-derived CDR1 and CDR2 are SQVTM and ANQGSEA. The CDR3 region is CSGTMTGNYGHTF. CDR3 nucleotide sequence: TGCAGCGGCACCATGACAGGAAACTATGGCCACACCTTC.

CDR3 region: CASSLSVTDTQYF. The CDR3 DNA reads TGTGCCAGCAGCTTAAGCGTCACAGATACGCAGTATTTT. The rearrangement uses TRBV7-3 and TRBJ2-3; D unresolved. The germline V gene has CDR1 SGHTA and CDR2 FQGTGA. The CDR3 covers 13 residues. The V end lost 1 base, the J end lost 2 bases, and 4 bases lay between the germline ends.